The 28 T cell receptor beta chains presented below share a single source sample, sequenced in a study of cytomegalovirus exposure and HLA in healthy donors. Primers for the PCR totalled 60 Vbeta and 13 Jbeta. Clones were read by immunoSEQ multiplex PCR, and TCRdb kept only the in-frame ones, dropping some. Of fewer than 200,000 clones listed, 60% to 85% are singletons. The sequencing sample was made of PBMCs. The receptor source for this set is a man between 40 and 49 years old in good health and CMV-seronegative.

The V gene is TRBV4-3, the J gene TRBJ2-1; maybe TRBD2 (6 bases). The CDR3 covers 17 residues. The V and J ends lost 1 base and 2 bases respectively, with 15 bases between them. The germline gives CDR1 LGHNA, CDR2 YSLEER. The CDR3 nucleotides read TGCGCCAGCAGCCAAGGAGCGGGTGGTGCGACCTACAATGAGCAGTTCTTC. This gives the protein CASSQGAGGATYNEQFF.

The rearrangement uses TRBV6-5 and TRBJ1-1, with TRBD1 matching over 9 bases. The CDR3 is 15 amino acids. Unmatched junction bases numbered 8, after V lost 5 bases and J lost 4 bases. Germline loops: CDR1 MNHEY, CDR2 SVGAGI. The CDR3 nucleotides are TGTGCCAGCAGTACACACAGGGGGCGCCTCACTGAAGCTTTCTTT. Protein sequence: CASSTHRGRLTEAFF.

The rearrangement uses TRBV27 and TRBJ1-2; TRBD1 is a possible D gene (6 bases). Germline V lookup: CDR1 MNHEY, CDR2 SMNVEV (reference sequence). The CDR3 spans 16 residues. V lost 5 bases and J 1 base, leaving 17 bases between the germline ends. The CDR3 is CASSPAYRDNNYGYTF. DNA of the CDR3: TGTGCCAGCAGTCCCGCTTACAGGGATAATAACTATGGCTACACCTTC.

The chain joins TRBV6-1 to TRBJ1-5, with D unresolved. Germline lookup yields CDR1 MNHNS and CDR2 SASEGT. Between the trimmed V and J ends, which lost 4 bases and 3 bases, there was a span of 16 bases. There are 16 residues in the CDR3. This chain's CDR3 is CASSGETLFSNQPQHF. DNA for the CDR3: TGTGCCAGCAGTGGGGAGACGTTATTCTCCAATCAGCCCCAGCATTTT.

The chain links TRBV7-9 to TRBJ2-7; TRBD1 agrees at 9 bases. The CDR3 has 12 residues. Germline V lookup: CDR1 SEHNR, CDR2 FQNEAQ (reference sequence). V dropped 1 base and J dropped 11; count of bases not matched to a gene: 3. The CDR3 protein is CASSLDRGHKYF. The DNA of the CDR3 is TGTGCCAGCAGCTTAGACAGGGGGCATAAGTACTTC.

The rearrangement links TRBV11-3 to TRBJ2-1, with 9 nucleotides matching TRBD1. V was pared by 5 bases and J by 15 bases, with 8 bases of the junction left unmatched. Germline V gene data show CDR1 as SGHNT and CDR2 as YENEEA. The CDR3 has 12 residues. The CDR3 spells CASSPGRQGGFF. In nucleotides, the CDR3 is TGTGCCAGCAGCCCGGGACGACAGGGGGGGTTCTTC.

CDR3 sequence (DNA): TGTGCCAGCAGTGTTCGGGGTCCCCAGCATTTT. Protein product: CASSVRGPQHF. This chain links TRBV2 with TRBJ1-5; the D is unclear. Germline-derived CDR1 and CDR2 are SNHLY and FYNNEI. The V end was cut by 4 bases, the J end by 10 bases, with 8 bases between. There are 11 residues in the CDR3.

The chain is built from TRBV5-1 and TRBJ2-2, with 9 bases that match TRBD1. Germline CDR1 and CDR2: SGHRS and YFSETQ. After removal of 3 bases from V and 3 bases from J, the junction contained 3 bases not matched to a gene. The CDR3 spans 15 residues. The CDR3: CASSYRGLDTGELFF. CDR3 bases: TGCGCCAGCAGCTACAGGGGGCTCGACACCGGGGAGCTGTTTTTT.

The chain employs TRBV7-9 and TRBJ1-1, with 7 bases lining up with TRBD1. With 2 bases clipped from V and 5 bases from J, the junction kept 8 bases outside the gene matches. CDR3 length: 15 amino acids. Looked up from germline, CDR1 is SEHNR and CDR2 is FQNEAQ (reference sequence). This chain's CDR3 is CASSLTGATRTEAFF. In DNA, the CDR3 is TGTGCCAGCAGCTTAACAGGGGCGACTAGGACTGAAGCTTTCTTT.

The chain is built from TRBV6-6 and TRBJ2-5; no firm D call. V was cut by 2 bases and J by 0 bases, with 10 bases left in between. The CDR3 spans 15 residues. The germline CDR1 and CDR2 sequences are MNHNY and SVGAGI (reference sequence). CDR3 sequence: CASSYLAENQETQYF. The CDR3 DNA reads TGTGCCAGCAGTTACCTCGCCGAGAACCAAGAGACCCAGTACTTC.

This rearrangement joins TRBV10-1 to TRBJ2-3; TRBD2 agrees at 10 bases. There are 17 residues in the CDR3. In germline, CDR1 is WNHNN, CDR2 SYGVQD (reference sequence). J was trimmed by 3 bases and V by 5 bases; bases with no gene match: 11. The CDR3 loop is CASSSTGAGGQTDTQYF. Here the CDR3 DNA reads TGCGCCAGCAGTTCCACAGGAGCGGGGGGGCAAACAGATACGCAGTATTTT.

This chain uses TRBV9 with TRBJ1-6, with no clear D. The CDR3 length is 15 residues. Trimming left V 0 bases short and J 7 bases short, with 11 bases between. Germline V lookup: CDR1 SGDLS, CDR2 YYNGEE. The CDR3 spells CASSVGGQPNSPLHF. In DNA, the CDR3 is TGTGCCAGCAGCGTAGGAGGTCAGCCGAATTCACCCCTCCACTTT.

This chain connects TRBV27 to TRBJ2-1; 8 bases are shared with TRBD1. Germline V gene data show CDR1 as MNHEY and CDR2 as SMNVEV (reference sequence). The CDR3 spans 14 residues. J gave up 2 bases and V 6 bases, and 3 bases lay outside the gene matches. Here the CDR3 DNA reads TGTGCCAGCAGGGACAGGGTCCCCTACAATGAGCAGTTCTTC. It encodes CASRDRVPYNEQFF.

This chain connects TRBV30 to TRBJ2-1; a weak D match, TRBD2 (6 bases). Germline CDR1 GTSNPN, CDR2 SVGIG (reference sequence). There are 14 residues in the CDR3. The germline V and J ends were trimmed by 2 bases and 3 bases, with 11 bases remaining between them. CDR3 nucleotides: TGTGCCTGGAGTAGTTTAGCGGACTACAATGAGCAGTTCTTC. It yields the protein CAWSSLADYNEQFF.

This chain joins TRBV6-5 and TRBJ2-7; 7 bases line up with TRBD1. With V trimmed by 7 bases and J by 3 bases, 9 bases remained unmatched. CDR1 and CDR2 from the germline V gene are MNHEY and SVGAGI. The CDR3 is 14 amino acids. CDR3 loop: CASTQTGNFYEQYF. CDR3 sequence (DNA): TGTGCCAGCACCCAGACAGGGAACTTCTACGAGCAGTACTTC.

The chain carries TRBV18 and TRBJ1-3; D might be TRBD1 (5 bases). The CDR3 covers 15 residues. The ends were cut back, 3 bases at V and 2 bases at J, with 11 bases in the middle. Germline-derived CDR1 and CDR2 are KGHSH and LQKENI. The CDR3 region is CASSPQGLAGNTIYF. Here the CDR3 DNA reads TGTGCCAGCTCACCGCAGGGTCTAGCTGGAAACACCATATATTTT. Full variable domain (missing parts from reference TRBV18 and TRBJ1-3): NAGVMQNPRHLVRRRGQEARLRCSPMKGHSHVYWYRQLPEEGLKFMVYLQKENIIDESGMPKERFSAEFPKEGPSILRIQQVVRGDSAAYFCASSPQGLAGNTIYFGEGSWLTVV.

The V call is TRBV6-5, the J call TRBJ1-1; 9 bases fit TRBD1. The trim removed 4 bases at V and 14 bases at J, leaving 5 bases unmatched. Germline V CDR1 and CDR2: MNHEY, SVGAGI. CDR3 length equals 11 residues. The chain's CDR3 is CASSSGQGTFF. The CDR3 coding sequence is TGTGCCAGCAGTTCCGGACAGGGGACGTTCTTT.

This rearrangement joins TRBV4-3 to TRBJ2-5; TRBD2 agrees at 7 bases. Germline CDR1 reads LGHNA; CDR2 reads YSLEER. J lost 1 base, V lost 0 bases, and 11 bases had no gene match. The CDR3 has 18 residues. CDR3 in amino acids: CASSQELVGGSLQETQYF. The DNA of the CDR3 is TGCGCCAGCAGCCAAGAACTGGTGGGCGGGAGTCTCCAAGAGACCCAGTACTTC.

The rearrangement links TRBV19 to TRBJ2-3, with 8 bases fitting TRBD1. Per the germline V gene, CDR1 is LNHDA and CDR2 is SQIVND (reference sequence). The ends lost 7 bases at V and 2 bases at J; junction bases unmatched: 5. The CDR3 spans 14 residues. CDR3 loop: CASKQGGATDTQYF. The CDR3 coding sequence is TGTGCCAGTAAACAGGGGGGTGCCACAGATACGCAGTATTTT. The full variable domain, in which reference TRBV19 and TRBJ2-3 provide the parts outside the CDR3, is DGGITQSPKYLFRKEGQNVTLSCEQNLNHDAMYWYRQDPGQGLRLIYYSQIVNDFQKGDIAEGYSVSREKKESFPLTVTSAQKNPTAFYLCASKQGGATDTQYFGPGTRLTVL.

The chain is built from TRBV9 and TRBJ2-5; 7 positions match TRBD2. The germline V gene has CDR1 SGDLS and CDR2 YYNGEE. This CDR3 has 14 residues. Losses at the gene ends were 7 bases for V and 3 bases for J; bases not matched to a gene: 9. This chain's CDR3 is CASSWEGGEETQYF. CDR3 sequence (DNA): TGTGCCAGCTCTTGGGAGGGAGGCGAAGAGACCCAGTACTTC.

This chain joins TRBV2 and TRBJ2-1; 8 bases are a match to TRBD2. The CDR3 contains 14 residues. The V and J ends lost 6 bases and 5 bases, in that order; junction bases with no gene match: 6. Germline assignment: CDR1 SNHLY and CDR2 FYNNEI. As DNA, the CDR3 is TGTGCCAGCAGGGAACTAGCGGCTAACAATGAGCAGTTCTTC. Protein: CASRELAANNEQFF.

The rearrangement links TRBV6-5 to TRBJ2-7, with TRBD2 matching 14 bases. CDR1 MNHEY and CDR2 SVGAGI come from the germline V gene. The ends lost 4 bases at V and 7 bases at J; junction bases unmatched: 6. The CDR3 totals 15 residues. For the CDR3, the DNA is TGTGCCAGCAGTTTTCAGACTAGCGGGAGGGGTGAGCAGTACTTC. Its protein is CASSFQTSGRGEQYF.

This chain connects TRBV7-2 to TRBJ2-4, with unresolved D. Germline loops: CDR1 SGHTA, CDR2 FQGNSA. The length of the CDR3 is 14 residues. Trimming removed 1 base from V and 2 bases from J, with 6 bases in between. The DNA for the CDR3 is TGTGCCAGCAGCTTAGGAGCGACCAAAAACATTCAGTACTTC. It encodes CASSLGATKNIQYF.

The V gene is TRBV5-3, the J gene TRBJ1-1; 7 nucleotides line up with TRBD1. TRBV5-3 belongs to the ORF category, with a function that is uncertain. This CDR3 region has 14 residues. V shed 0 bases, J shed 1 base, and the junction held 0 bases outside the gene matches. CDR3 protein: CARSLGQGNTEAFF. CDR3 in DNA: TGTGCCAGAAGCTTGGGACAGGGGAACACTGAAGCTTTCTTT.

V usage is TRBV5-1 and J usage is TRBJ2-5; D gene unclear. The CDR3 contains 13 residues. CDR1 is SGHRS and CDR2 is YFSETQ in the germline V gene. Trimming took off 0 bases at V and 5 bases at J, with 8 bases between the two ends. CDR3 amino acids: CASSLGRSETQYF. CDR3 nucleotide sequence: TGCGCCAGCAGCTTGGGGCGGAGCGAGACCCAGTACTTC.

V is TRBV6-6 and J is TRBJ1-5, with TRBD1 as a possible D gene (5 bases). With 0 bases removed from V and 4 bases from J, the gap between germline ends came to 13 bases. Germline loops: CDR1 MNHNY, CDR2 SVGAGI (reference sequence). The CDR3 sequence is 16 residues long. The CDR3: CASSYSMGGVNQPQHF. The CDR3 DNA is TGTGCCAGCAGTTACTCGATGGGAGGGGTAAATCAGCCCCAGCATTTT.

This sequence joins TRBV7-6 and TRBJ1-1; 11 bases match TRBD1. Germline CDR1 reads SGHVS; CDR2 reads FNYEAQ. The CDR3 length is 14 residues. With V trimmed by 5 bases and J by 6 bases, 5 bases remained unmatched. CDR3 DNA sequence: TGTGCCAGCAGCCTCTTGGGACAGGGGGCTGAAGCTTTCTTT. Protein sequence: CASSLLGQGAEAFF.

The CDR3 coding sequence is TGTGCCAGTAGTTCCCGGGGGGGAGCCATCTATGGCTACACCTTC. Protein sequence: CASSSRGGAIYGYTF. The V call is TRBV19, the J call TRBJ1-2; TRBD1 is a possible D gene (5 bases). V shed 5 bases and J shed 4 bases, with 17 bases lying between them. CDR3 size: 15 residues. Looked up from germline, CDR1 is LNHDA and CDR2 is SQIVND (reference sequence).